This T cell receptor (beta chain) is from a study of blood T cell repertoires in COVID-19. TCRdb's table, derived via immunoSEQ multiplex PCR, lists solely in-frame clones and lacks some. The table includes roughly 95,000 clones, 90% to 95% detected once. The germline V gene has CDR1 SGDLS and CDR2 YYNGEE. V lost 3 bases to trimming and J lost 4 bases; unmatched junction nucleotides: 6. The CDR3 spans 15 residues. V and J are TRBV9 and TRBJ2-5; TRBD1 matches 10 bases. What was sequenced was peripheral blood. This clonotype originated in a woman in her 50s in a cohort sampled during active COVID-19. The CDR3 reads CASSGEGQGRETQYF. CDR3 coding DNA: TGTGCCAGCAGCGGGGAGGGACAGGGGAGAGAGACCCAGTACTTC.